The 13 T cell receptor beta chains listed next were all sequenced from one sample in a study of lymphopenia after photon versus proton radiotherapy. The table came from immunoSEQ multiplex PCR; TCRdb's copy has only in-frame clones and leaves some out. This table has 53,000 or so clones, around 82% appearing once. This sample comprised peripheral blood, obtained from a patient treated with photon-based radiotherapy. These receptor sequences come from a man over 45 with gastric cancer.

The J gene is TRBJ2-3, the V gene TRBV4-1; D is perhaps TRBD2 (6 bases). Germline CDR1 MGHRA, CDR2 YSYEKL. Trimming removed 0 bases from V and 1 base from J, with 23 bases in between. The CDR3 sequence is 20 residues long. CDR3 in amino acids: CASSQEGTAYRPSGTDTQYF. The CDR3 coding sequence is TGCGCCAGCAGCCAAGAGGGTACAGCTTACAGGCCTAGCGGCACAGATACGCAGTATTTT.

This clone rates as medium-sized. The V gene is TRBV30, the J gene TRBJ1-3; 7 positions match TRBD1. This CDR3 region has 11 residues. The germline V gene encodes CDR1 GTSNPN and CDR2 SVGIG (reference sequence). J lost 7 bases, V lost 8 bases, and 5 bases had no gene match. The CDR3, as DNA: TGTGCCGAGGAACAGGGGAACACCATATATTTT. This sequence encodes CAEEQGNTIYF.

This chain links TRBV18 with TRBJ2-7; 10 bases are a match to TRBD2. V was pared by 0 bases and J by 7 bases, with 6 bases of the junction left unmatched. The CDR3 is 15 amino acids. Germline CDR1 KGHSH, CDR2 LQKENI. CDR3 sequence: CASSPPAGGPREQYF. The DNA of the CDR3 is TGTGCCAGCTCACCACCAGCGGGAGGGCCCCGGGAGCAGTACTTC.

The CDR3 DNA reads TGTGCCAGCAGCCACACCCGTCTAGCAGTTGTAGGTGAGCAGTTCTTC. Its protein is CASSHTRLAVVGEQFF. J is TRBJ2-1 and V is TRBV7-8, with D possibly matching TRBD2 (5 bases). The CDR3 has 16 residues. Between the trimmed V and J ends, which lost 5 bases and 9 bases, there was a span of 23 bases. Germline V gene data show CDR1 as SGHVS and CDR2 as FQNEAQ.

The chain is built from TRBV6-6 and TRBJ2-5, with D possibly called TRBD1 or TRBD2 (7 bases each). Germline loops: CDR1 MNHNY, CDR2 SVGAGI (reference sequence). This CDR3 region has 16 residues. Trimming pared 2 bases from V and 12 bases from J, leaving 25 bases between. The CDR3 region has the DNA TGTGCCAGCAGTTACCACCCAGGGGGAGGGCCTTTCCAGGAGTACTTC. Amino acids: CASSYHPGGGPFQEYF.

This chain joins TRBV7-9 and TRBJ2-5; TRBD2 matches 9 bases. With V trimmed by 4 bases and J by 6 bases, 6 bases remained unmatched. The CDR3 spans 14 residues. Germline V gene sequence: CDR1 SEHNR, CDR2 FQNEAQ (reference sequence). CDR3 region: CASSSRTSAKTQYF. CDR3 nucleotides: TGTGCCAGCAGCTCCCGGACTAGCGCTAAGACCCAGTACTTC.

This clone appeared a few times. This rearrangement joins TRBV20-1 to TRBJ2-1, with D possibly matching TRBD2 (6 bases). Germline V gives CDR1 DFQATT, CDR2 SNEGSKA (reference sequence). The V gene lost 3 bases and the J gene lost 9 bases, with 9 bases spanning the gap. The CDR3 totals 11 residues. The DNA of the CDR3 is TGCAGTGCTAGGGACTATCCTGAGCAGTTCTTC. Residues: CSARDYPEQFF.

The rearrangement uses TRBV7-9 and TRBJ2-2, with TRBD1 matching over 9 bases. CDR3 length: 12 amino acids. Germline lookup yields CDR1 SEHNR and CDR2 FQNEAQ (reference sequence). V lost 10 bases to trimming and J lost 4 bases; unmatched junction nucleotides: 1. CDR3 in DNA: TGTGCCAAACAGGGGGCCACCGGGGAGCTGTTTTTT. This sequence encodes CAKQGATGELFF.

The chain carries TRBV9 and TRBJ2-4; D unclear. V was trimmed by 0 bases and J by 2 bases, leaving 6 bases between them. This CDR3 has 14 amino acids. The germline V gene encodes CDR1 SGDLS and CDR2 YYNGEE. CDR3 in DNA: TGTGCCAGCAGCGTAGACATGTCCAAAAACATTCAGTACTTC. Translated, it gives CASSVDMSKNIQYF.

The chain has TRBV14 and TRBJ2-2, with 7 bases matching TRBD2. Germline loops: CDR1 SGHDN, CDR2 FVKESK. With 0 bases clipped from V and 2 bases from J, the junction kept 6 bases outside the gene matches. The CDR3 spans 17 residues. In DNA form, the CDR3 reads TGTGCCAGCAGCCAAGAAGTGCTAGCGGTTAACACCGGGGAGCTGTTTTTT. It encodes CASSQEVLAVNTGELFF. The variable domain in full, with the rest retrieved from reference TRBV14 and TRBJ2-2, is EAGVTQFPSHSVIEKGQTVTLRCDPISGHDNLYWYRRVMGKEIKFLLHFVKESKQDESGMPNNRFLAERTGGTYSTLKVQPAELEDSGVYFCASSQEVLAVNTGELFFGEGSRLTVL.

The chain combines TRBV7-2 with TRBJ1-2, with 11 positions matching TRBD1. CDR1 is SGHTA and CDR2 is FQGNSA in the germline V gene. This CDR3 region has 16 residues. The J segment lost 5 bases and the V segment lost 1 base, leaving 6 bases of the junction unmatched. CDR3 loop: CASSLGGQGARYGYTF. The CDR3 DNA follows: TGTGCCAGCAGCTTAGGCGGACAGGGGGCACGGTATGGCTACACCTTC.

The chain has TRBV14 and TRBJ2-7, with 7 bases that match TRBD2. Germline V CDR1 and CDR2: SGHDN, FVKESK. This CDR3 region has 16 residues. The ends lost 0 bases at V and 5 bases at J; junction bases unmatched: 10. This CDR3 reads CASSQDKAGEPDEQYF. As DNA, the CDR3 is TGTGCCAGCAGCCAAGATAAGGCGGGAGAGCCAGACGAGCAGTACTTC.

V gene TRBV5-6 combines with J gene TRBJ1-2; D is unclear. CDR1 is SGHDT and CDR2 is YYEEEE in the germline V gene. The CDR3 totals 14 residues. The V end lost 0 bases, the J end lost 1 base, and 7 bases lay between the germline ends. The chain's CDR3 is CASSLEQLNYGYTF. DNA for the CDR3: TGTGCCAGCAGCTTGGAACAGCTTAACTATGGCTACACCTTC.